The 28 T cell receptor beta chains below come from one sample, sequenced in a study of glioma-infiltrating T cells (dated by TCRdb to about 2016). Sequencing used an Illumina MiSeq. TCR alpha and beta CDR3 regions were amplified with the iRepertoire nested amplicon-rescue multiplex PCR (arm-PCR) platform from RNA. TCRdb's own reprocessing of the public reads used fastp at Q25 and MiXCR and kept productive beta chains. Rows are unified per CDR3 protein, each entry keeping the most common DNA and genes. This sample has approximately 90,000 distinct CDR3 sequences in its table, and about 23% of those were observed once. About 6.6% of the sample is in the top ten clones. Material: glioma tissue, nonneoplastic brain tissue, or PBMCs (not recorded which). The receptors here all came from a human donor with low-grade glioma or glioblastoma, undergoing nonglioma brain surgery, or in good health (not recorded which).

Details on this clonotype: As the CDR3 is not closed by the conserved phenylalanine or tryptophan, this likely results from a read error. CDR3 sequence reads: CASSLGTLAYKETQYY. CDR3 in DNA: TGTGCCAGCAGCTTAGGGACCCTCGCCTACAAAGAGACCCAGTACTAC. The rearrangement uses TRBV11-2 and TRBJ2-5; D is undetermined. The CDR3 covers 16 residues. From germline, CDR1 is SGHAT and CDR2 FQNNGV. Trimming removed 1 base at V and 3 bases at J, with 15 bases between.

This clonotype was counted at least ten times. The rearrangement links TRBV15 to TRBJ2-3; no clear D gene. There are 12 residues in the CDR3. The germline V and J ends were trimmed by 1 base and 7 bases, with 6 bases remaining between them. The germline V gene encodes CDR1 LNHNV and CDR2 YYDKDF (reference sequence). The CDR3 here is CATSRASNTQYF. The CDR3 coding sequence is TGTGCCACCAGCAGAGCCTCGAATACGCAGTATTTT.

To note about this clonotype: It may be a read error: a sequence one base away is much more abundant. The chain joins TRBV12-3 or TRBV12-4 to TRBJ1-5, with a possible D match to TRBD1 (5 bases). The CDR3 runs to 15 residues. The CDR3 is CVSSLLQGALSAQHF. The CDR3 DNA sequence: TGTGTCAGCAGTTTGCTGCAGGGCGCCCTATCAGCCCAGCATTTT.

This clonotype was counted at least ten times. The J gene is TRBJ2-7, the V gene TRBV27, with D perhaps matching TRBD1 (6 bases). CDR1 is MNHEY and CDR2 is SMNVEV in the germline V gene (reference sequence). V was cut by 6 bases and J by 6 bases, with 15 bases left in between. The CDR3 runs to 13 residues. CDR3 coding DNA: TGTGCCAGCAGGACTGCAGGGGCGCGCGAGCAGTACTTC. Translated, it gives CASRTAGAREQYF.

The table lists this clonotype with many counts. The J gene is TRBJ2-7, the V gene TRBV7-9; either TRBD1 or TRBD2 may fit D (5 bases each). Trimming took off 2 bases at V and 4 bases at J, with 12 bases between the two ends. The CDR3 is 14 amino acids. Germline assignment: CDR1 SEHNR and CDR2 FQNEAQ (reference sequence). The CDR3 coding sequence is TGTGCCAGCAGCTTACTCCAGGGACCATACGAGCAGTACTTC. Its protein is CASSLLQGPYEQYF.

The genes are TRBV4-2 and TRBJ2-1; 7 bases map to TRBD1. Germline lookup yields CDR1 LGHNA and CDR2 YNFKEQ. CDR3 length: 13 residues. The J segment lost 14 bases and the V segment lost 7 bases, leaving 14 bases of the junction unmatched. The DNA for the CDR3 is TGTGCCAGCACCCGGACAGGTGAAGGGGAGAAGTTCTTC. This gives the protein CASTRTGEGEKFF.

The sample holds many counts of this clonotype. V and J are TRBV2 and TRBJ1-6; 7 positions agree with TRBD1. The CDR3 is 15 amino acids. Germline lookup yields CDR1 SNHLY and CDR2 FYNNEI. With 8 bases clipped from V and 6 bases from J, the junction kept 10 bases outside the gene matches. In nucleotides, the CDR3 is TGTGCCAGCGGAGAGACAGGGAATTCTAATTCACCCCTCCACTTT. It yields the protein CASGETGNSNSPLHF. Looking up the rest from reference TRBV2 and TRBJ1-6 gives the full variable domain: EPEVTQTPSHQVTQMGQEVILRCVPISNHLYFYWYRQILGQKVEFLVSFYNNEISEKSEIFDDQFSVERPDGSNFTLKIRSTKLEDSAMYFCASGETGNSNSPLHFGNGTRLTVT.

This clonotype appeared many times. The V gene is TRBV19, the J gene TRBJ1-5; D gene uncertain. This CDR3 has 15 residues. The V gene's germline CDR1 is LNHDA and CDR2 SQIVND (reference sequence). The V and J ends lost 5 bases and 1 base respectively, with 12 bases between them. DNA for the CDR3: TGTGCCAGTAGTCCTAAGTGGTCAAGCAATCAGCCCCAGCATTTT. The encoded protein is CASSPKWSSNQPQHF.

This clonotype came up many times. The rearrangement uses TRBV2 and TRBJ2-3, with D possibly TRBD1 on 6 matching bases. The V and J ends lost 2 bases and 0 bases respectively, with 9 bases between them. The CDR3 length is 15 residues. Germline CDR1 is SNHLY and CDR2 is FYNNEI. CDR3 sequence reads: CASSENRVSTDTQYF. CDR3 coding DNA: TGTGCCAGCAGTGAAAACAGGGTTAGCACAGATACGCAGTATTTT.

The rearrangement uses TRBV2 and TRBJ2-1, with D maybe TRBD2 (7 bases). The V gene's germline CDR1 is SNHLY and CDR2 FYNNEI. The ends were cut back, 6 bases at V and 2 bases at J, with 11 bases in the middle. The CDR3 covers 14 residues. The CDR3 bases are TGTGCCAGCAGAGGCGGGGGCCCCTACAATGAGCAGTTCTTC. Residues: CASRGGGPYNEQFF.

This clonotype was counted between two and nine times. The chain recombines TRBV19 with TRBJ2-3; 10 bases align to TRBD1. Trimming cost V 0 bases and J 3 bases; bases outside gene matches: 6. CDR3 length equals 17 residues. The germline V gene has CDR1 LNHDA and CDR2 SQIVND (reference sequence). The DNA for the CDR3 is TGTGCCAGTAGTATAGATCGTGGGACAGGGGATACAGATACGCAGTATTTT. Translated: CASSIDRGTGDTDTQYF. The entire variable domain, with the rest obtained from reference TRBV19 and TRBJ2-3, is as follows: DGGITQSPKYLFRKEGQNVTLSCEQNLNHDAMYWYRQDPGQGLRLIYYSQIVNDFQKGDIAEGYSVSREKKESFPLTVTSAQKNPTAFYLCASSIDRGTGDTDTQYFGPGTRLTVL.

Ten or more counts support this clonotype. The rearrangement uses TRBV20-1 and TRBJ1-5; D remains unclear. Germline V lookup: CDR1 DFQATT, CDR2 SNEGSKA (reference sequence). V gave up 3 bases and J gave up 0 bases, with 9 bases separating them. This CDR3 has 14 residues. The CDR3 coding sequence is TGCAGTGCTAGTAGGGCGAATAGCAATCAGCCCCAGCATTTT. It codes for CSASRANSNQPQHF.

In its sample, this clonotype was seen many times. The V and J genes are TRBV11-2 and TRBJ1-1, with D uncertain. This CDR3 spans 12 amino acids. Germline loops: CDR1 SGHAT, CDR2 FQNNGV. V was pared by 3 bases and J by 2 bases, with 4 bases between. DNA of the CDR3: TGTGCCAGCAGCTTCCACAACACTGAAGCTTTCTTT. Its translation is CASSFHNTEAFF.

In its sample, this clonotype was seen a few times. The CDR3 DNA sequence: TGTGCCAGCAGCTTACCCTCGGCAGGGGTAGATACGCAGTATTTT. It specifies CASSLPSAGVDTQYF. The chain has TRBV7-2 and TRBJ2-3, with D maybe TRBD1 (6 bases). Germline V CDR1 and CDR2: SGHTA, FQGNSA. CDR3 size: 15 residues. Trimming took 2 bases from V and 5 from J, leaving 14 bases between them.

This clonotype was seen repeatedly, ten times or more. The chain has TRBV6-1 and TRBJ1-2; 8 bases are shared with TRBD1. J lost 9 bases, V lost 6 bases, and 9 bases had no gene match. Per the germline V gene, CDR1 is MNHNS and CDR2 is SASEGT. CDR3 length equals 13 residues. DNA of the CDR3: TGTGCCAGCAGCAGTGGACAGGGAGTTAGCTACACCTTC. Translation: CASSSGQGVSYTF.

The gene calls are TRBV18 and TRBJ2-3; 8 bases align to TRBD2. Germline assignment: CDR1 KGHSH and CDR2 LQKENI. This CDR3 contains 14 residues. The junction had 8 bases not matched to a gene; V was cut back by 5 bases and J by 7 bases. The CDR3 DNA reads TGTGCCAGCTCAAGCGGCGGGGGGACGAATACGCAGTATTTT. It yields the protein CASSSGGGTNTQYF.

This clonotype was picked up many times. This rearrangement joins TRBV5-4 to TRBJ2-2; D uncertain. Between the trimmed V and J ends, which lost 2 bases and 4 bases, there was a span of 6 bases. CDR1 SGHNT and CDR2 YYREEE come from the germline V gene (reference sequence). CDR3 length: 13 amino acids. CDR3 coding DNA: TGTGCCAGCAGCTTAACACTCACCGGGGAGCTGTTTTTT. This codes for CASSLTLTGELFF.

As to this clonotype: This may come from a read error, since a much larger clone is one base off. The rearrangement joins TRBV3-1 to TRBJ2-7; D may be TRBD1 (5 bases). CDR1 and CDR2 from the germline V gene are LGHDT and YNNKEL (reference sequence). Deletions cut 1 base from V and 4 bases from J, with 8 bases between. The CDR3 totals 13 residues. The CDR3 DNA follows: TGTGCCAGCAGCCAAGTCGCAGGGTACGAGCAGTACTTC. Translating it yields CASSQVAGYEQYF.

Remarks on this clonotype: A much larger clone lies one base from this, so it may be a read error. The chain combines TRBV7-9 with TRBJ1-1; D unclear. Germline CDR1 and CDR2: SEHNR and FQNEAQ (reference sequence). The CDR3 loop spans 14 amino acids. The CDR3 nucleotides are TGTGCCCGCAGCTTAGACGGTGGGAACACTGAAGCTTTCTTT. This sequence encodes CARSLDGGNTEAFF.

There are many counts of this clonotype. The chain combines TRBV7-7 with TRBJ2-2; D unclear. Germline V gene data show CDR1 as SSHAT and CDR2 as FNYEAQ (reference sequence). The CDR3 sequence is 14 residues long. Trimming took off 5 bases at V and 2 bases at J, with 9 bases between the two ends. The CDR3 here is CASSRNRNTGELFF. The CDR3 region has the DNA TGTGCCAGCAGCCGTAACAGAAACACCGGGGAGCTGTTTTTT.

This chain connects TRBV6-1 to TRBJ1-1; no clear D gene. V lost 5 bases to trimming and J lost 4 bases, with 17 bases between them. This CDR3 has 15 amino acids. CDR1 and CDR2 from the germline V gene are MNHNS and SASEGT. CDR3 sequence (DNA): TGTGCCAGCAGTAGGACCAGGAGAGGGTTCACTGAAGCTTTCTTT. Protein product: CASSRTRRGFTEAFF.

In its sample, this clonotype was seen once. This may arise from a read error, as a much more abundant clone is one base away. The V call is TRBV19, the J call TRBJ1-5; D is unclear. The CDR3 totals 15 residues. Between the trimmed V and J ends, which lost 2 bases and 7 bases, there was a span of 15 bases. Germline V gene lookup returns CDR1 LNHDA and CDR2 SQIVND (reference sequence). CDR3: CASSIRDVQMQPQHF. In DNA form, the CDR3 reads TGTGCCAGTAGTATACGCGACGTACAAATGCAGCCCCAGCATTTT.

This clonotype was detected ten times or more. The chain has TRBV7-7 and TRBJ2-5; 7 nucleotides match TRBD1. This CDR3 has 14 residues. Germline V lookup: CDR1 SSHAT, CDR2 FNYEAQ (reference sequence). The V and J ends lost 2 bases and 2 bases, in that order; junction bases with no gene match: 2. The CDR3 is CASSLTGQQETQYF. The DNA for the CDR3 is TGTGCCAGCAGCTTAACGGGACAGCAAGAGACCCAGTACTTC.

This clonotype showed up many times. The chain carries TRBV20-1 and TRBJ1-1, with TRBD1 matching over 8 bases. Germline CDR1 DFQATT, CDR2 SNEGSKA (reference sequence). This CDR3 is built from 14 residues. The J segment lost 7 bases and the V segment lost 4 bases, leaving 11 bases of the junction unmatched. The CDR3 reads CSANQGARSREAFF. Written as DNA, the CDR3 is TGCAGTGCTAACCAGGGGGCGCGGTCCCGTGAAGCTTTCTTT.

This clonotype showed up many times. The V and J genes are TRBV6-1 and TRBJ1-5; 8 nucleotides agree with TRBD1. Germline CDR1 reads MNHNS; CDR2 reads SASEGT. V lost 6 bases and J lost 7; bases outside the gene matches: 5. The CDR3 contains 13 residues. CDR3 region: CASSRQGPQPQHF. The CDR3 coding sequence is TGTGCCAGCAGCAGACAGGGGCCCCAGCCCCAGCATTTT.

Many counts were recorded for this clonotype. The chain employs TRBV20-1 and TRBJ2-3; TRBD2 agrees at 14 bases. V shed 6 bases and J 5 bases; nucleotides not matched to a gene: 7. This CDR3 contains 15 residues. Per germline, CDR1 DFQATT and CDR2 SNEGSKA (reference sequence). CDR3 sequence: CSADGLAGGGDTQYF. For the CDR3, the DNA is TGCAGTGCCGACGGACTAGCGGGGGGAGGAGATACGCAGTATTTT.

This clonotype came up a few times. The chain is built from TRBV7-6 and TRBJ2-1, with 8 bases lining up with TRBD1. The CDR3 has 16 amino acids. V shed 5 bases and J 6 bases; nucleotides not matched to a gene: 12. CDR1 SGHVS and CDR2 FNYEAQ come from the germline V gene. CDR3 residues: CASSRLGQGGPNEQFF. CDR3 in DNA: TGTGCCAGCAGCCGACTCGGACAGGGCGGACCCAATGAGCAGTTCTTC.

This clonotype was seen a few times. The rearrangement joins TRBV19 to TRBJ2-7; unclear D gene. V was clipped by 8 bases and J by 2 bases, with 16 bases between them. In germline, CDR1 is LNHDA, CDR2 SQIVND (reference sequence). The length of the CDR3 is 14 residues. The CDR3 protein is CASRPSDLPYEQYF. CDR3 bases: TGTGCCAGTCGGCCCAGTGATCTCCCCTACGAGCAGTACTTC. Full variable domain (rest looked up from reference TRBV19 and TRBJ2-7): DGGITQSPKYLFRKEGQNVTLSCEQNLNHDAMYWYRQDPGQGLRLIYYSQIVNDFQKGDIAEGYSVSREKKESFPLTVTSAQKNPTAFYLCASRPSDLPYEQYFGPGTRLTVT.